This T cell receptor beta chain was recovered during a study of CD8 T cells in ankylosing spondylitis. Whole-study results and caveats: Typical of ankylosing spondylitis blood, it appeared, was a TCR beta motif of 7 or 8 highly homologous variants.

The authors made TCR beta libraries by quantitative 5'-RACE with molecular barcodes. Using its own MiXCR run on the 5' RACE reads, TCRdb lists one record per CDR3 protein. The sample consists of more than 150,000 distinct CDR3 sequences, roughly 13% of them appearing once. In this sample, this clonotype turned up many times. Its antigen is unknown. The receptor was derived from a female donor with ankylosing spondylitis or in good health (not recorded which). Material: blood, either unsorted or a sorted T cell fraction (not recorded which).

The CDR3, as DNA: TGTGCCAGCAGCCAGCAGGGGGCAACTAATGAAAAACTGTTTTTT. Translation: CASSQQGATNEKLFF. The genes are TRBV7-2 and TRBJ1-4; 7 bases are shared with TRBD1. CDR3 length: 15 amino acids. Looked up from germline, CDR1 is SGHTA and CDR2 is FQGNSA. Trimming removed 5 bases from V and 0 bases from J; junction bases left unmatched: 3.